This is a list of T cell receptor beta chains from one sample in a study of blood T cells in healthy people across ages. TCRdb re-called the 5' RACE reads with MiXCR, one entry per CDR3 protein. The sample shows 700,000 or so distinct CDR3 sequences, 20% to 25% of them seen only once. The sample taken for sequencing was blood. These receptors were obtained from a man aged 65 to 85 in good health. CDR3s include the opening cysteine and the closing phenylalanine or tryptophan. The D gene is left open where the match is weak. Size values are once, few and many counts, or a class for expanded clones, and some rows have none.

-,TRBV11-3,TRBJ2-3,TRBD1,CASSSDRVRSDTQYF,TGTGCCAGCAGCTCGGACAGGGTGAGATCAGATACGCAGTATTTT
-,TRBV10-1,TRBJ2-7,-,CASSEVPGTIREQYF,TGCGCCAGCAGTGAGGTTCCAGGGACAATACGCGAGCAGTACTTC
-,TRBV7-2,TRBJ2-1,TRBD2,CASSPGRVSSEQFF,TGTGCCAGCAGCCCCGGGAGGGTTTCCAGTGAGCAGTTCTTC
-,TRBV29-1,TRBJ1-2,TRBD1,CSVDPTGVAYGYTF,TGCAGCGTTGATCCGACAGGGGTCGCCTACGGCTACACCTTC
-,TRBV24-1,TRBJ2-2,-,CATRGTYTGELFF,TGTGCCACCCGGGGGACCTACACCGGGGAGCTGTTTTTT
few,TRBV9,TRBJ2-1,-,CASSVELAPTKTYNEQFF,TGTGCCAGCAGCGTAGAACTAGCCCCGACGAAGACCTACAATGAGCAGTTCTTC
few,TRBV20-1,TRBJ2-3,-,CSARGRANTDTQYF,TGCAGTGCTAGGGGACGGGCGAACACAGATACGCAGTATTTT
-,TRBV6-6,TRBJ1-1,-,CASSYSAAEPEAFF,TGTGCCAGCAGTTACTCAGCGGCAGAGCCTGAAGCTTTCTTT
-,TRBV7-9,TRBJ2-7,-,CASSSPSRGMNEQYF,TGTGCCAGCAGCTCCCCCAGCCGGGGAATGAACGAGCAGTACTTC
many,TRBV7-2,TRBJ2-1,-,CASSLALGQYNEQFF,TGTGCCAGCAGCTTAGCTCTCGGACAGTACAATGAGCAGTTCTTC
-,TRBV7-2,TRBJ2-1,-,CASSEAAGEQFF,TGTGCCAGCAGCGAAGCAGCAGGGGAGCAGTTCTTC
-,TRBV18,TRBJ1-6,-,CASSPKGRDSPLHF,TGTGCCAGCTCACCTAAGGGAAGGGATTCACCCCTCCACTTT
-,TRBV28,TRBJ2-4,TRBD2,CASSGGGAYIQYF,TGTGCCAGCAGCGGCGGGGGGGCCTACATTCAGTACTTC
-,TRBV12-3/TRBV12-4,TRBJ2-2,-,CASSLGVGTGELFF,TGTGCCAGCAGTTTAGGGGTGGGCACCGGGGAGCTGTTTTTT
-,TRBV5-1,TRBJ1-4,-,CASSLPSDGAEKLFF,TGCGCCAGCAGCTTGCCTTCGGATGGGGCTGAAAAACTGTTTTTT
few,TRBV20-1,TRBJ1-4,-,CSATESRFKLFF,TGCAGTGCTACTGAGAGTAGATTTAAACTGTTTTTT
-,TRBV6-1,TRBJ1-2,TRBD1,CASSRARGRGQGNGYTF,TGTGCCAGCAGCAGGGCCCGGGGCAGGGGGCAGGGAAATGGCTACACCTTC
-,TRBV4-2,TRBJ2-1,TRBD2,CASSQDGREDKDEQFF,TGTGCCAGCAGCCAAGATGGACGGGAGGATAAAGATGAGCAGTTCTTC
-,TRBV11-2,TRBJ2-1,TRBD2,CASSLGGREYF,TGTGCCAGCAGCTTGGGGGGGAGAGAGTACTTC
-,TRBV5-1,TRBJ2-1,-,CASSLAIGADEQFF,TGCGCCAGCAGCTTGGCGATTGGGGCCGATGAGCAGTTCTTC
-,TRBV7-9,TRBJ1-4,-,CASSLGLQRKLFF,TGTGCCAGCAGCTTAGGGTTACAGCGAAAACTGTTTTTT
-,TRBV10-3,TRBJ1-1,-,CAISDVQWGTSEAFF,TGTGCCATCAGTGACGTTCAATGGGGCACTTCTGAAGCTTTCTTT
-,TRBV12-3/TRBV12-4,TRBJ2-6,-,CASSGHLTKTGSGANVLTF,TGTGCCAGCAGTGGTCACCTCACCAAAACAGGGTCTGGGGCCAACGTCCTGACTTTC
many,TRBV12-3/TRBV12-4,TRBJ2-7,TRBD1,CASSPTGVDEQYF,TGTGCCAGCAGTCCAACAGGGGTGGACGAGCAGTACTTC
-,TRBV14,TRBJ1-2,TRBD1,CASSQGGQALWNTF,TGTGCCAGCAGCCAAGGGGGACAGGCCCTATGGAACACCTTC
-,TRBV14,TRBJ1-1,-,CASSQEMVGRMGTEAFF,TGTGCCAGCAGCCAAGAGATGGTAGGACGGATGGGAACTGAAGCTTTCTTT
-,TRBV12-3/TRBV12-4,TRBJ1-5,-,CASSFGWAQHF,TGTGCCAGCAGTTTCGGGTGGGCCCAGCATTTT
-,TRBV25-1,TRBJ1-4,TRBD1,CASSAWTGRSEKLFF,TGTGCCAGCAGTGCCTGGACAGGGAGGAGTGAAAAACTGTTTTTT
-,TRBV12-3/TRBV12-4,TRBJ1-1,-,CASSLEAVMNIEAFF,TGTGCCAGCAGTTTAGAAGCTGTTATGAACATTGAAGCTTTCTTT
-,TRBV5-1,TRBJ2-4,TRBD1,CASSLEQGLDIQYF,TGCGCCAGCAGCTTGGAACAGGGGTTGGACATTCAGTACTTC
few,TRBV7-2,TRBJ1-2,-,CASSPLPADFYGYTF,TGTGCCAGCAGCCCCCTTCCGGCGGACTTCTATGGCTACACCTTC
-,TRBV27,TRBJ1-1,-,CASSQPVRFAEAFF,TGTGCCAGCAGTCAACCTGTACGTTTCGCTGAAGCTTTCTTT
-,TRBV9,TRBJ2-1,TRBD1,CASSPDRGDWKFF,TGTGCCAGCAGTCCGGACAGGGGGGATTGGAAGTTCTTC
-,TRBV12-3/TRBV12-4,TRBJ2-1,-,CASGGEGFDEQFF,TGTGCCAGCGGTGGGGAAGGCTTCGATGAGCAGTTCTTC
-,TRBV20-1,TRBJ2-5,-,CSAASFLVRASPGTQYF,TGCAGTGCTGCCTCGTTCCTAGTCCGGGCCTCCCCCGGGACCCAGTACTTC
-,TRBV11-2,TRBJ1-2,-,CASSLDRGPTYGYTF,TGTGCCAGCAGCTTAGATCGGGGCCCAACCTATGGCTACACCTTC
-,TRBV7-7,TRBJ2-5,-,CASSPFLDRETQYF,TGTGCCAGCAGCCCCTTTCTCGATCGGGAGACCCAGTACTTC
-,TRBV20-1,TRBJ2-2,-,CSARPNTGELFF,TGCAGTGCCCGTCCGAACACCGGGGAGCTGTTTTTT
-,TRBV20-1,TRBJ1-2,TRBD1,CSARVGQGTGNYGYTF,TGCAGTGCTAGAGTGGGACAGGGGACCGGTAACTATGGCTACACCTTC
-,TRBV6-5,TRBJ2-5,TRBD1,CASSYGTAKETQYF,TGTGCCAGCAGTTATGGGACAGCGAAAGAGACCCAGTACTTC
few,TRBV12-3/TRBV12-4,TRBJ1-1,-,CASSPTAAGFMNTEAFF,TGTGCCAGCAGCCCAACCGCCGCAGGGTTCATGAACACTGAAGCTTTCTTT
-,TRBV5-6,TRBJ1-5,-,CASSLAGVLQPQHF,TGTGCCAGCAGCTTGGCGGGGGTTCTCCAGCCCCAGCATTTT
-,TRBV23-1,TRBJ2-2,TRBD1,CASSPPTPGQDFSTGELFF,TGCGCCAGCAGTCCCCCGACCCCGGGACAGGACTTTTCCACCGGGGAGCTGTTTTTT
few,TRBV5-1,TRBJ2-5,-,CASSLVGQGGQETQYF,TGCGCCAGCAGCTTGGTAGGGCAGGGAGGCCAAGAGACCCAGTACTTC
-,TRBV4-3,TRBJ2-1,-,CATRGGSNEQFF,TGCGCCACCAGGGGGGGGTCCAATGAGCAGTTCTTC
-,TRBV6-6,TRBJ1-3,-,CASKPALSGNTIYF,TGTGCCAGCAAGCCCGCCCTCTCTGGAAACACCATATATTTT
once,TRBV12-3/TRBV12-4,TRBJ2-1,-,CASSFLIHKQLF,TGTGCCAGCAGTTTTCTGATACATAAGCAGCTCTTC
few,TRBV3-1,TRBJ1-1,TRBD1,CASSHGTGKAAFF,TGTGCCAGCAGCCATGGGACAGGGAAGGCAGCTTTCTTT
-,TRBV20-1,TRBJ2-3,TRBD2,CSVVAGVVDTQYF,TGCAGTGTTGTAGCGGGAGTCGTGGATACGCAGTATTTT